A selection of T cell receptor beta chains follows, all from one sample in a study of CD8+ T cells in alopecia areata. Here immunoSEQ multiplex PCR was the method, and the copy in TCRdb shows in-frame clones only, minus some. The repertoire includes 140,000 to 150,000 clones, about 89% of them detected once, and roughly 16% sits in the top ten. Source: CD8+ T cells sorted from blood, taken at week 0. Source of these receptors: a human donor with alopecia areata. CDR3s include the opening cysteine and the closing phenylalanine or tryptophan. The D gene is left open where the match is weak. Clone size is shown for a subset of rows, as once, few, many or a class of expanded clone.

v_call	j_call	d_call	clone_size	cdr3_aa	cdr3_nt
TRBV6-6	TRBJ2-5	TRBD1	.	CASSYSGTDQETQYF	TGTGCCAGCAGTTACTCGGGGACAGACCAAGAGACCCAGTACTTC
TRBV7-8	TRBJ2-1	TRBD2	.	CASSSSTGTSGIEFF	TGTGCCAGCAGCTCGAGCACCGGGACTAGCGGGATTGAGTTCTTC
TRBV28	TRBJ2-1	.	.	CASSLVPGDRDNEQFF	TGTGCCAGCAGTTTAGTACCGGGAGATAGAGACAATGAGCAGTTCTTC
TRBV5-1	TRBJ2-1	TRBD2	.	CASSWTSGYEQFF	TGCGCCAGCTCGTGGACTAGCGGGTATGAGCAGTTCTTC
TRBV30	TRBJ2-1	.	.	CAWSVGVGVYNEQFF	TGTGCCTGGAGTGTCGGGGTAGGGGTATACAATGAGCAGTTCTTC
TRBV10-2	TRBJ1-4	.	.	CASRDPLRWGEKLFF	TGCGCCAGCAGGGATCCTCTTCGATGGGGTGAAAAACTGTTTTTT
TRBV27	TRBJ2-6	.	.	CASSLMGFGANVLTF	TGTGCCAGCAGTTTAATGGGCTTTGGGGCCAACGTCCTGACTTTC
TRBV5-1	TRBJ2-7	TRBD2	once	CASSPGLAGGREQYF	TGCGCCAGCAGCCCCGGACTAGCGGGAGGGAGAGAGCAGTACTTC
TRBV29-1	TRBJ1-1	TRBD1	.	CSVDRGRGHTEAFF	TGCAGCGTTGATAGGGGCAGGGGGCACACTGAAGCTTTCTTT
TRBV7-6	TRBJ2-1	TRBD2	.	CASSLATFSGGGYNEQFF	TGTGCCAGCAGCTTAGCGACCTTTAGCGGGGGGGGTTACAATGAGCAGTTCTTC
TRBV4-1	TRBJ1-1	.	.	CASSQARNTEAFF	TGCGCCAGCAGCCAAGCGAGAAACACTGAAGCTTTCTTT
TRBV6-6	TRBJ2-7	.	.	CASSHGRSSYEQYF	TGTGCCAGCAGCCACGGGCGGTCCTCCTACGAGCAGTACTTC
TRBV27	TRBJ2-5	.	.	CASSLLGQEETQYF	TGTGCCAGCAGTTTATTGGGCCAGGAAGAGACCCAGTACTTC
TRBV2	TRBJ1-6	.	.	CASSEWVEGSPLHF	TGTGCCAGCAGTGAATGGGTGGAGGGTTCGCCCCTCCACTTT
TRBV5-5	TRBJ1-4	.	.	CASSLGQLYNEKLFF	TGTGCCAGCAGCTTGGGACAGCTATATAATGAAAAACTGTTTTTT
TRBV27	TRBJ2-5	.	.	CASSLGETQYF	TGTGCCAGCAGTTTAGGGGAGACCCAGTACTTC
TRBV27	TRBJ2-7	.	.	CASSTDRTYSYEQYF	TGTGCCAGCAGTACCGACAGGACATACTCCTACGAGCAGTACTTC
TRBV11-3	TRBJ2-1	.	.	CASSLGYRDVSYNEQFF	TGTGCCAGCAGCTTAGGGTACCGGGACGTCTCCTACAATGAGCAGTTCTTC
TRBV7-8	TRBJ2-2	TRBD2	.	CASSLASVSGVDGELFF	TGTGCCAGCAGCTTAGCATCGGTTAGCGGGGTTGACGGGGAGCTGTTTTTT
TRBV19	TRBJ2-7	TRBD2	.	CASSPRGTSGGVYEQYF	TGTGCCAGTAGTCCACGAGGGACTAGCGGGGGGGTCTACGAGCAGTACTTC
TRBV7-9	TRBJ1-1	.	.	CASSPIKAEAFF	TGTGCCAGCAGCCCCATTAAGGCTGAAGCTTTCTTT
TRBV2	TRBJ2-7	.	once	CASCICAGEQYF	TGTGCCAGCTGCATCTGCGCCGGCGAGCAGTACTTC
TRBV7-9	TRBJ2-3	TRBD2	.	CASSFPVHSGTLTDTQYF	TGTGCCAGCAGCTTTCCCGTCCACAGCGGGACCCTCACAGATACGCAGTATTTT
TRBV27	TRBJ2-7	.	.	CASSFGRGAEQYF	TGTGCCAGCAGCTTCGGAAGGGGGGCCGAGCAGTACTTC
TRBV7-6	TRBJ2-3	.	.	CASSLGTDTQYF	TGTGCCAGCAGCTTAGGTACAGATACGCAGTATTTT
TRBV27	TRBJ1-1	.	.	CASSLQSGNEAFF	TGTGCCAGCAGTTTACAGTCCGGGAATGAAGCTTTCTTT
TRBV27	TRBJ1-4	.	.	CASSSLSREKLFF	TGTGCCAGCAGTTCCCTATCAAGGGAAAAACTGTTTTTT
TRBV7-9	TRBJ2-3	.	few	CASSQDATQYF	TGTGCCAGCAGCCAGGATGCTACGCAGTATTTT
TRBV4-1	TRBJ2-7	TRBD1	.	CASSHGTGGEYEQYF	TGCGCCAGCAGCCACGGGACAGGGGGCGAATACGAGCAGTACTTC
TRBV19	TRBJ2-6	.	.	CASSITGDLLSGANVLTF	TGTGCCAGTAGTATCACAGGAGACCTCCTCTCTGGGGCCAACGTCCTGACTTTC
TRBV9	TRBJ2-5	TRBD1	.	CASSPRQGARETQYF	TGTGCCAGCAGCCCCCGACAGGGGGCTCGAGAGACCCAGTACTTC
TRBV7-9	TRBJ2-5	.	.	CASSLDGSPAETQYF	TGTGCCAGCAGCTTAGATGGAAGCCCGGCGGAGACCCAGTACTTC
TRBV9	TRBJ2-1	TRBD2	.	CASSVVGLTSGLNEQFF	TGTGCCAGCAGCGTAGTGGGATTGACTAGCGGGCTCAATGAGCAGTTCTTC
TRBV4-1	TRBJ1-5	TRBD1	.	CASSYYPGQGGNQPQHF	TGCGCCAGCAGCTATTATCCGGGACAGGGAGGCAATCAGCCCCAGCATTTT
TRBV7-9	TRBJ2-7	.	once	CASSSGMYEQYF	TGTGCCAGCAGCTCAGGGATGTACGAGCAGTACTTC
TRBV2	TRBJ2-7	.	.	CASSEAGSGDSYEQYF	TGTGCCAGCAGTGAAGCGGGGTCAGGGGATTCCTACGAGCAGTACTTC
TRBV29-1	TRBJ1-3	TRBD1	.	CSVETGSGNTIYF	TGCAGCGTTGAGACAGGGTCTGGAAACACCATATATTTT